This entry concerns a single T cell receptor (beta chain). Original methodology: For nucleated cells, counts were estimated from reference gene primer amplification. Measured with immunoSEQ multiplex PCR; TCRdb has only the in-frame clones, and not every one. V, J and clone size reflect that table, while D and trimming were determined from the DNA. The table shows approximately 220,000 clones, with 85% to 90% occurring only once. These data originate in a study of blood T cell repertoires in COVID-19. Deletions cut 3 bases from V and 1 base from J, with 10 bases between. From germline, CDR1 is SGDLS and CDR2 YYNGEE. The CDR3 runs to 14 residues.

This clonotype was sampled from a man between 45 and 60 years old with acute or convalescent COVID-19. The chain joins TRBV9 to TRBJ1-1; D perhaps matches TRBD1 (6 bases). The sample was peripheral blood. The CDR3 DNA sequence: TGTGCCAGCAGCGCCCAAGGGGGGAACACTGAAGCTTTCTTT. Translation gives CASSAQGGNTEAFF.